The clone carrying this TCR beta chain was found many times. Researchers prepared the TCRbeta library using unique molecular identifiers, the study reports. TCRdb redid the calling of the PCR reads with MiXCR, one entry per CDR3 protein. The data contain about 360,000 distinct CDR3 sequences, about an eighth of them singletons. This record belongs to a study of T-cell reconstitution after alpha-beta-depleted transplantation in children. Trimming cost V 5 bases and J 6 bases, with 10 bases left between them. The CDR3 is 11 residues long. From germline, CDR1 is SQVTM and CDR2 ANQGSEA. This specimen consisted of PBMCs, obtained from the stem cell graft. The chain joins TRBV29-1 to TRBJ1-1; the D is unclear. The source of this sequence is a human donor who donated a stem cell graft to a child with Fanconi anemia. The CDR3 here is CSVTDHPEAFF. In DNA, the CDR3 is TGCAGCGTTACGGACCATCCTGAAGCTTTCTTT.